The 11 T cell receptor beta chains below come from one sample, sequenced in a study of blood T cell repertoires in COVID-19. Only in-frame clones appear in the TCRdb table, and some are missing; sequencing was by immunoSEQ multiplex PCR. The sample lists 200,000 to 250,000 clones, approximately 81% occurring once. Sequences were obtained from peripheral blood. These receptors were obtained from a woman aged 80 or older with active or convalescent COVID-19.

The chain combines TRBV5-1 with TRBJ1-5; D is possibly TRBD1 (6 bases). The germline V and J ends were trimmed by 2 bases and 2 bases, with 17 bases remaining between them. This CDR3 has 17 residues. The germline CDR1 and CDR2 sequences are SGHRS and YFSETQ. DNA for the CDR3: TGCGCCAGCAGCTTAACCCCCAGGGGCGCAGGCAATCAGCCCCAGCATTTT. Its translation is CASSLTPRGAGNQPQHF.

This sequence joins TRBV3-1 (or the pseudogene TRBV3-2) and TRBJ2-3; TRBD2 matches 14 bases. The V gene's germline CDR1 is LGHDT and CDR2 YNNKEL (reference sequence). The V segment lost 1 base and the J segment 4 bases; nucleotides outside the gene matches: 7. This CDR3 is built from 18 residues. As DNA, the CDR3 is TGTGCCAGCAGCCAAGGGCCTGGACTAGCGGGGGGCTCAGATACGCAGTATTTT. Translating it yields CASSQGPGLAGGSDTQYF.

The chain links TRBV29-1 to TRBJ1-1, with D unresolved. CDR1 is SQVTM, CDR2 ANQGSEA, per germline. Trimming removed 4 bases from V and 11 bases from J, with 14 bases in between. CDR3 length: 11 amino acids. The CDR3 sequence is CSVGEGLGAFF. DNA for the CDR3: TGCAGCGTTGGCGAAGGACTCGGGGCTTTCTTT.

The chain couples TRBV4-2 to TRBJ2-5; TRBD2 agrees at 14 bases. Germline V lookup: CDR1 LGHNA, CDR2 YNFKEQ. Unmatched junction bases numbered 6, after V lost 4 bases and J lost 5 bases. The CDR3 runs 16 residues. CDR3 DNA: TGTGCCAGCAGCCCCCGGACTAGCGGGGGGAGCGAGACCCAGTACTTC. This codes for CASSPRTSGGSETQYF.

V and J are TRBV19 and TRBJ1-1; 7 bases line up with TRBD1. The germline V gene has CDR1 LNHDA and CDR2 SQIVND (reference sequence). V was clipped by 7 bases and J by 8 bases; unmatched bases: 16. The length of the CDR3 is 15 residues. The CDR3, as DNA: TGTGCCAGTACGGGGGACTCTTTTAGGGGACAGGAAGCTTTCTTT. Translation: CASTGDSFRGQEAFF.

Only a few counts were recorded for this clone. The rearrangement uses TRBV27 and TRBJ2-3; 7 bases match TRBD2. J gave up 0 bases and V 4 bases, and 7 bases lay outside the gene matches. Germline lookup yields CDR1 MNHEY and CDR2 SMNVEV (reference sequence). This CDR3 contains 16 residues. CDR3 amino acids: CASSSLAATSTDTQYF. CDR3 nucleotides: TGTGCCAGCAGTTCTCTAGCGGCAACTAGCACAGATACGCAGTATTTT.

The gene calls are TRBV12-3 or TRBV12-4 and TRBJ2-5, with 10 nucleotides matching TRBD2. Trimming took 4 bases from V and 8 from J; bases not matched to a gene: 4. The CDR3 length is 13 residues. CDR3 in DNA: TGTGCCAGCAGTTATCTAGCGGGAGAAACCCAGTACTTC. It encodes CASSYLAGETQYF.

The V and J genes are TRBV7-2 and TRBJ2-7, with a weak D call TRBD1 (6 bases). CDR1 SGHTA and CDR2 FQGNSA come from the germline V gene. The CDR3 has 15 amino acids. Trimming took 1 base from V and 2 from J, leaving 12 bases between them. CDR3 loop: CASSLEAGVAYEQYF. Here the CDR3 DNA reads TGTGCCAGCAGCTTAGAAGCAGGGGTGGCCTACGAGCAGTACTTC.

The chain recombines TRBV4-1 with TRBJ1-1, with D perhaps TRBD1 (5 bases). The germline gives CDR1 MGHRA, CDR2 YSYEKL. Trimming took 0 bases from V and 4 from J, leaving 15 bases between them. The CDR3 extends over 16 amino acids. The CDR3 spells CASSQDFGGGGTEAFF. DNA of the CDR3: TGCGCCAGCAGCCAAGATTTTGGCGGCGGGGGCACTGAAGCTTTCTTT.

This clone was counted once. The gene calls are TRBV7-2 and TRBJ2-7; D is undetermined. Germline CDR1 reads SGHTA; CDR2 reads FQGNSA. Trimming pared 6 bases from V and 3 bases from J, leaving 6 bases between. There are 11 residues in the CDR3. DNA of the CDR3: TGTGCCAGCAGATCCAACTACGAGCAGTACTTC. Its protein product is CASRSNYEQYF.

The chain combines TRBV3-1 (or the pseudogene TRBV3-2) with TRBJ1-3; 11 bases fit TRBD1. Germline CDR1 and CDR2: LGHDT and YNNKEL (reference sequence). V shed 2 bases, J shed 4 bases, and the junction held 1 base outside the gene matches. The CDR3 is made up of 15 amino acids. In nucleotides, the CDR3 is TGTGCCAGCAGCCAAAGGGACAGGGGGGGAAACACCATATATTTT. This sequence encodes CASSQRDRGGNTIYF.